This TCR beta chain is drawn from a study of blood T cell repertoires in COVID-19. This CDR3 contains 14 residues. Germline CDR1 reads MDHEN; CDR2 reads SYDVKM. V lost 3 bases, J lost 7 bases, and 6 bases stayed unmatched. The data were produced by immunoSEQ multiplex PCR, yet TCRdb's version contains in-frame clones alone and is incomplete. Of about 170,000 clones in the sample, around 91% are singletons; the top ten hold about 0.8%. The receptor was isolated from a woman aged 18-30 years who had recovered from COVID-19. This sequence joins TRBV28 and TRBJ1-5; 7 nucleotides line up with TRBD1. Material: PBMCs or T cells enriched from blood (not recorded which). The CDR3 reads CASSFGTDDQPQHF. In DNA, the CDR3 is TGTGCCAGCAGTTTCGGGACAGACGACCAGCCCCAGCATTTT.